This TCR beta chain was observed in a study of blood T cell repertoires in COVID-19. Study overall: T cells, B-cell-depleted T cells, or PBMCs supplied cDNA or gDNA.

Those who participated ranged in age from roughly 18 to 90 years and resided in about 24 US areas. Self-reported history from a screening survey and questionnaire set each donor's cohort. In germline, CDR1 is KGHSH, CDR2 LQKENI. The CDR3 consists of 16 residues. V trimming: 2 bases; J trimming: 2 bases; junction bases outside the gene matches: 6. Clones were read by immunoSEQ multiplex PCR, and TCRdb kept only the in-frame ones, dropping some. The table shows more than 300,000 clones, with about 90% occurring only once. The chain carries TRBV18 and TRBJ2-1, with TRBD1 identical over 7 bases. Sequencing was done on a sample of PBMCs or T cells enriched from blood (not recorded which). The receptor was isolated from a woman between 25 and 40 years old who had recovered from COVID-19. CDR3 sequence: CASSPKRDRTYNEQFF. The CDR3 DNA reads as TGTGCCAGCTCACCAAAAAGGGACAGAACCTACAATGAGCAGTTCTTC. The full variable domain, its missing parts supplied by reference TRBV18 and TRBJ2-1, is NAGVMQNPRHLVRRRGQEARLRCSPMKGHSHVYWYRQLPEEGLKFMVYLQKENIIDESGMPKERFSAEFPKEGPSILRIQQVVRGDSAAYFCASSPKRDRTYNEQFFGPGTRLTVL.